The rows below give T cell receptor beta chains drawn from one sample of a study of T-cell reconstitution after alpha-beta-depleted transplantation in children. Using its own MiXCR run on the PCR reads, TCRdb lists one record per CDR3 protein. The table includes roughly 200,000 distinct CDR3 sequences, 8.4% detected once. The material was PBMCs, mostly from graft donor cells, obtained 360 days after TCRalphabeta/CD19-depleted stem cell transplant. Every receptor here comes from a male patient aged 2-15 years who had a stem cell transplant for acute myeloid leukemia, so the T cells may come from the graft donor. The CDR3 runs from the conserved cysteine through the conserved F or W. The order of the fields is D gene, clone size, J gene, V gene, CDR3 DNA, CDR3 protein. The D gene is left open where the match is weak. Part of the rows lack a size; the others show once, few, many or a class for expanded clones.

TRBD1,few,TRBJ1-1,TRBV12-3/TRBV12-4,TGTGCCAGCAGTACGAACAGGGGTACTGAAGCTTTCTTT,CASSTNRGTEAFF
-,-,TRBJ2-7,TRBV12-3/TRBV12-4,TGTGCCAGCAGGGTAGCTGGATTGTACGAGCAGTACTTC,CASRVAGLYEQYF
TRBD2,many,TRBJ2-7,TRBV5-1,TGCGCCAGCAGCTCGGGACTAGCGGGAGTGGACGAGCAGTACTTC,CASSSGLAGVDEQYF
-,many,TRBJ1-2,TRBV20-1,TGCAGTGCTCAACAGGGAACTAACTATGGCTACACCTTC,CSAQQGTNYGYTF
-,few,TRBJ2-3,TRBV12-5,TGTGCTAGTGGTTTGAGACAGGTCTACGATACGCAGTATTTT,CASGLRQVYDTQYF
-,-,TRBJ1-1,TRBV5-1,TGCGCCAGCAGCTTGGAGGGCAGGGGTGGTACTGAAGCTTTCTTT,CASSLEGRGGTEAFF
TRBD2,-,TRBJ2-7,TRBV28,TGTGCCAGCAGCCCCCCGAGAGAGGCTAGCGGGGACCTCTTCTACGAGCAGTACTTC,CASSPPREASGDLFYEQYF
-,-,TRBJ2-2,TRBV15,TGTGCCACCAGTCCCACCCCCGGACAGCCGAACACCGGGGAGCTGTTTTTT,CATSPTPGQPNTGELFF
-,-,TRBJ1-5,TRBV7-6,TGTGCCAGCAGCGATATAGGACCCAATCAGCCCCAGCATTTT,CASSDIGPNQPQHF
-,many,TRBJ2-1,TRBV12-3/TRBV12-4,TGTGCCAGCAATCAGCTAAACGCTCGGCAGACGTTCTTC,CASNQLNARQTFF
TRBD1,-,TRBJ1-5,TRBV12-3/TRBV12-4,TGTGCCAGCAGTGTCCGGGACAGTAATCAGCCCCAGCATTTT,CASSVRDSNQPQHF
-,few,TRBJ2-3,TRBV7-3,TGTGCCAGCAGCTCCCAGTTAGCCAATACGCAGTATTTT,CASSSQLANTQYF
TRBD2,many,TRBJ2-3,TRBV20-1,TGCAGTGCTAGAGTTGCAGCGGGGGCCACAGATACGCAGTATTTT,CSARVAAGATDTQYF
-,many,TRBJ2-3,TRBV4-3,TGCGCCAGCAGCCAAGGGTTAGGGGGGAAAACAGATACGCAGTATTTT,CASSQGLGGKTDTQYF
-,-,TRBJ2-7,TRBV6-5,TGTGCCAGCAGTCACCGCGGTGGAGGGACCTACGAGCAGTACTTC,CASSHRGGGTYEQYF
-,many,TRBJ2-7,TRBV27,TGTGCCAGCAGCTTATCCGGCAGTTACGAGCAGTACTTC,CASSLSGSYEQYF
TRBD1,few,TRBJ1-3,TRBV28,TGTGCCAGCAGTTCTACAGGGGGGCCAAAGACCATATATTTT,CASSSTGGPKTIYF
-,-,TRBJ1-6,TRBV29-1,TGCAGCGTTGGGCGGGATCGTCATTCACCCCTCCACTTT,CSVGRDRHSPLHF
-,few,TRBJ2-1,TRBV7-9,TGTGCCAGCAGCTTAGCGCTTGGGGGGAATGAGCAGTTCTTC,CASSLALGGNEQFF
-,-,TRBJ2-3,TRBV4-2,TGTGCCAGCAGCCAAGTGAGCCTTAGCACAGATACGCAGTATTTT,CASSQVSLSTDTQYF
-,-,TRBJ2-1,TRBV27,TGTGCCAGCAGTTTATCGGGGTTCCCCGGGACCCCTACGAACAATGAGCAGTTCTTC,CASSLSGFPGTPTNNEQFF
-,many,TRBJ1-1,TRBV7-9,TGTGCCAGCAGCGCGACCATTGACACTGAAGCTTTCTTT,CASSATIDTEAFF
-,-,TRBJ2-2,TRBV10-3,TGTGCCATCAATGGGAACGGGGGTGACACCGGGGAGCTGTTTTTT,CAINGNGGDTGELFF
TRBD2,many,TRBJ2-7,TRBV15,TGTGCCACCAGCAGAGAGGGGGAGGGACCACTCAACTCTTACGAGCAGTACTTC,CATSREGEGPLNSYEQYF
TRBD2,few,TRBJ2-3,TRBV5-1,TGCGCCAGCAGCCGACTAGCGGGAGGCGGGGATACGCAGTATTTT,CASSRLAGGGDTQYF
-,few,TRBJ2-1,TRBV25-1,TGTGCCAGCGGACGCCCGGGGCTAGCCCACGAGCAGTTCTTC,CASGRPGLAHEQFF
TRBD1,few,TRBJ1-1,TRBV7-3,TGTGCCAGCAGCTTAATGGGACAGGGACACACTGAAGCTTTCTTT,CASSLMGQGHTEAFF
TRBD1,many,TRBJ2-3,TRBV12-3/TRBV12-4,TGTGCCAGCAGGAGCCCGGGACAGGGATCAGATACGCAGTATTTT,CASRSPGQGSDTQYF
-,once,TRBJ2-5,TRBV7-6,TGTGCCAGCAGCTCCTTCTGGGAGACCCAGTACTTC,CASSSFWETQYF
-,few,TRBJ2-4,TRBV7-2,TGTGCCAGCAGTTATCCTCTAGGAGACATTCAGTACTTC,CASSYPLGDIQYF
-,few,TRBJ1-2,TRBV12-3/TRBV12-4,TGTGCCAGCAATACGGGAACAGAGCTTCTTTCCTATGGCTACACCTTC,CASNTGTELLSYGYTF
-,many,TRBJ1-1,TRBV30,TGTGCCTGTACAGGGACCCTGAACACTGAAGCTTTCTTT,CACTGTLNTEAFF
-,-,TRBJ2-7,TRBV2,TGTGCCAGCGAGGACTTGGGCTACGAGCAGTACTTC,CASEDLGYEQYF
-,many,TRBJ1-2,TRBV27,TGTGCCAGCAGTCCGACAGGACTCTATGGCTACACCTTC,CASSPTGLYGYTF
-,few,TRBJ2-7,TRBV4-1,TGCGCCAGCAGCCAAGAAGGCTGGGGAGACGAGCAGTACTTC,CASSQEGWGDEQYF
TRBD1,few,TRBJ1-1,TRBV3-1,TGTGCCAGCAGGCTACAGGGGGAGAGAGCTTTCTTT,CASRLQGERAFF
-,few,TRBJ2-2,TRBV10-3,TGTGCCATCAGTGGTCACGGAGACGGGGAGCTGTTTTTT,CAISGHGDGELFF
-,few,TRBJ2-7,TRBV14,TGTGCCAGCAGCCAAGGACGTTTGTACTACGAGCAGTACTTC,CASSQGRLYYEQYF
TRBD2,many,TRBJ2-4,TRBV10-3,TGTGCCATCAGTGACAGGCTAGCGGGGAGAGCCAAAAACATTCAGTACTTC,CAISDRLAGRAKNIQYF
-,many,TRBJ2-7,TRBV6-2/TRBV6-3,TGTGCCAGCAGTTTCCCCGGACAGCCTCCCTACGAGCAGTACTTC,CASSFPGQPPYEQYF
-,-,TRBJ2-4,TRBV10-3,TGTGCCATCAGTGACCCTCACAGGGACGGCGAAAACATTCAGTACTTC,CAISDPHRDGENIQYF